The present TCR beta chain was sequenced within a study of graft-versus-host responses after intestinal transplantation (TCRdb year 2021). About the full investigation: Recipients received multivisceral, liver-intestinal, or isolated intestinal transplants. After intestinal transplantation, graft-versus-host and host-versus-graft alloreactive T cell clones were followed in the graft, circulation and bone marrow using bulk TCR-beta CDR3 sequencing. All recipients received anti-thymocyte globulin induction followed by maintenance tacrolimus and steroids for about three years. To identify alloreactive clones, pre-transplant mixed lymphocyte reaction products were sequenced and then compared with unstimulated pre-transplant donor and recipient T cells. A peak of at least 4% donor T cells among recipient peripheral blood mononuclear cells was the definition used for donor T cell macrochimerism. Samples from three later patients were sequenced in-house on an Illumina MiSeq with MiXCR processing rather than by the commercial service. Of the 20 to 25 intestinal transplant recipients enrolled in the cohort, one of whom was a retransplant, a few patients without pretransplant specimens were excluded.

With regard to this clone: Its cognate antigen has yet to be identified. One base away there is no much larger clone; base qualities are not given.

Here is what the overall study found, with its caveats: GvH clones turned up in recipient bone marrow, with some appearing earlier in ileal mucosa or blood, a pattern consistent with an intestinal mucosal origin. High GvH to HvG T cell clonal ratios were observed in the allografts of patients with donor T cell macrochimerism. The conclusions were limited by the relatively low number and heterogeneity of the intestinal transplant patients. Early after transplant, peak levels of circulating GvH clones were associated with declines in HvG clones.

Clipping removes 0 bases from V and 3 bases from J, with 2 as the unmatched junction base count. From its cysteine to its phenylalanine, the CDR3 spans 14 amino acids. Of all the DNA, just the CDR3 is kept, 42 bases in frame from base 1. From the germline V gene, CDR1 is SGHRS and CDR2 is YFSETQ. Taken with the paper, the label for time point translates to: cells obtained before transplantation from donor or recipient. CD3+CD4+ and CD3+CD8+ populations were FACS-sorted from unstimulated pre-transplant donor and recipient cells taken from spleen or lymph nodes. Library preparation used the immunoSEQ multiplex PCR assay. For most patients, genomic DNA was isolated with the Qiagen DNeasy Blood and Tissue Kit and sent frozen to Adaptive Biotechnologies for TCR sequencing. High-throughput TCR-beta CDR3 sequencing of genomic DNA from most patients was performed by Adaptive Biotechnologies. Per the original workflow: Adaptive's ImmunoSEQ software was the source of the TCR sequencing data for 15 to 20 patients, while three other patients were processed with MiXCR and VDJtools. To correct CD4 versus CD8 sorting errors, any sequence found in both subsets at a frequency ratio below 5:1 was removed. CDR3 nucleotide sequences shared by donor and recipient were removed because the origin of these sequences could not be assigned. At least 2-fold expansion over unstimulated cells and a minimum CFSE-low frequency of 0.002% (template counts) or 0.001% (read counts) were required for clones to be classified as alloreactive. Mappable clones were those detected in sequenced pre-transplant spleen, lymph node, or MLR CFSE-low populations of the donor or recipient. Cumulative frequency of alloreactive clones was calculated as a percentage of all sequences weighted by copy number. Drawn from immuneACCESS, this table holds only the in-frame rearrangements with V and J called that TCRdb kept. Clones are partly lost; checked studies trace under half to an unresolved V gene and leave the rest unexplained. V and J calls and clone size are those listed in that table; D and trimming were worked out from the DNA. The sample includes approximately 85,000 clones, with approximately 90% observed a single time. The ten biggest clones cover 7.6% of the sample.

Sequencing was performed on unstimulated CD8+ T cells sorted from spleen or lymph node cells, taken before transplant. This sequence uses TRBV5-1 and TRBJ1-1; 7 bases in between match TRBD1. The TCR comes from a human donor who was the organ donor for an intestinal transplant. This receptor carries the CDR3 CASSLEGGYTEAFF. The DNA sequence is given as TGCGCCAGCAGCTTGGAAGGGGGCTACACTGAAGCTTTCTTT.